This record looks at one TCR beta chain sequence and its context. The data derive from a study of OX40 agonist ivuxolimab in advanced cancers. Study-wide context: Prior therapy, whether anti-PD-1, anti-PD-L1 or anti-CTLA-4, was allowed, and approximately 40% had some.

TCRdb keeps only in-frame clones here, not all; method: immunoSEQ multiplex PCR. The table has over 30,000 clones, about 80% seen once. Trimming shortened V by 0 bases and J by 5 bases, and 14 bases separated the two germline ends. The length of the CDR3 is 16 residues. Germline V gives CDR1 LNHDA, CDR2 SQIVND (reference sequence). No patient had autoimmune disease or received systemic immunosuppression. Sequences were derived from CD4+ or CD8+ T cells sorted from blood, sampled in a trial of the OX40 agonist ivuxolimab. V gene TRBV19 combines with J gene TRBJ1-5; D possibly corresponds to TRBD1 (5 bases). This TCR came from an adult with an advanced solid tumor such as melanoma, head and neck, liver or kidney cancer. The CDR3 sequence is CASSIDGGLGDQPQHF. As DNA, the CDR3 is TGTGCCAGTAGTATAGATGGGGGTTTAGGGGATCAGCCCCAGCATTTT. The full variable domain, completed using reference TRBV19 and TRBJ1-5, is DGGITQSPKYLFRKEGQNVTLSCEQNLNHDAMYWYRQDPGQGLRLIYYSQIVNDFQKGDIAEGYSVSREKKESFPLTVTSAQKNPTAFYLCASSIDGGLGDQPQHFGDGTRLSIL.